The clone carrying this T cell receptor beta chain showed up many times. This specimen comes from a study of T-cell reconstitution after alpha-beta-depleted transplantation in children. Unique molecular identifiers were used in preparing the TCRbeta library. TCRdb reprocessed the PCR reads with MiXCR, giving one entry per CDR3 protein. Of around 87,000 distinct CDR3 sequences listed, 7% to 10% are singletons. The sample here was PBMCs from the stem cell graft donor, taken from the stem cell graft. The clonotype was recovered from a human donor who donated a stem cell graft to a child with congenital amegakaryocytic thrombocytopenia.

The CDR3 spells CASSLTLNTEAFF. CDR3 bases: TGTGCCAGCAGTCTTACATTGAACACTGAAGCTTTCTTT. The rearrangement links TRBV7-7 to TRBJ1-1; no definite D call. Between the trimmed V and J ends, which lost 6 bases and 0 bases, there was a span of 8 bases. Germline values: CDR1 SSHAT, CDR2 FNYEAQ (reference sequence). The CDR3 runs 13 residues.